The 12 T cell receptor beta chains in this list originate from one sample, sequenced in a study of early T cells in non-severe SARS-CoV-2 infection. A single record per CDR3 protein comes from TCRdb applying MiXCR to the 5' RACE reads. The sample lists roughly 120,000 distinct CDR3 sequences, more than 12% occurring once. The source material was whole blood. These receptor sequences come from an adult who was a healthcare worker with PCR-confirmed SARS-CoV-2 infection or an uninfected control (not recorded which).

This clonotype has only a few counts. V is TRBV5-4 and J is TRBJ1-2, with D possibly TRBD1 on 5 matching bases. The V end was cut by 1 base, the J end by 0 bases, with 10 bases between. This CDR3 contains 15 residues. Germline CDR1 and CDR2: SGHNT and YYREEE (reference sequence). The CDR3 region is CASSLSGQANYGYTF. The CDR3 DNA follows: TGTGCCAGCAGCTTGTCAGGGCAAGCTAACTATGGCTACACCTTC.

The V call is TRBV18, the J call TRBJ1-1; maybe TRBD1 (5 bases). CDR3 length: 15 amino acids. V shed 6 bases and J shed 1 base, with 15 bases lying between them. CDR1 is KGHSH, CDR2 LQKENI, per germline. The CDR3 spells CASSSQGTENTEAFF. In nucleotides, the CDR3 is TGTGCCAGCTCTTCCCAAGGGACGGAGAACACTGAAGCTTTCTTT.

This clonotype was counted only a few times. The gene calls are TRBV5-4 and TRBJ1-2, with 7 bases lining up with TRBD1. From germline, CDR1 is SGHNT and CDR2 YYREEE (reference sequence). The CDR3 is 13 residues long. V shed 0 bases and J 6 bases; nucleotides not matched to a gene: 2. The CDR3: CASSLAGGNGYTF. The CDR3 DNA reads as TGTGCCAGCAGCTTGGCAGGGGGGAATGGCTACACCTTC.

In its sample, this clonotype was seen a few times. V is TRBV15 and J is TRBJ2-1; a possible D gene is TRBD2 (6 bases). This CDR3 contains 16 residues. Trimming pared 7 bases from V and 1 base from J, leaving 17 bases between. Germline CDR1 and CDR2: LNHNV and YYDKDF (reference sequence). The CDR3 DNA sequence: TGTGCCACCAAGGGAGCGGGCGACCTTTCCTACAATGAGCAGTTCTTC. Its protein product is CATKGAGDLSYNEQFF.

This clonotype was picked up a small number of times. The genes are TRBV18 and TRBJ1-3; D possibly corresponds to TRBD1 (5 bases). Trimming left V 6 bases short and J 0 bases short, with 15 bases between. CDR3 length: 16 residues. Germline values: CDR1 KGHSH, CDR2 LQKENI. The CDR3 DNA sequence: TGTGCCAGCTCTCCGACAGTCATGAACTCTGGAAACACCATATATTTT. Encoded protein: CASSPTVMNSGNTIYF.

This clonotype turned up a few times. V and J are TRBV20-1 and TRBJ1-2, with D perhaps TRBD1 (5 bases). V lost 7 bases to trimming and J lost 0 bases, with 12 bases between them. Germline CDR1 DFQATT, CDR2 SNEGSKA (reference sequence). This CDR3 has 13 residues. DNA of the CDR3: TGCAGTGGCACGGACATATCTAACTATGGCTACACCTTC. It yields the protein CSGTDISNYGYTF.

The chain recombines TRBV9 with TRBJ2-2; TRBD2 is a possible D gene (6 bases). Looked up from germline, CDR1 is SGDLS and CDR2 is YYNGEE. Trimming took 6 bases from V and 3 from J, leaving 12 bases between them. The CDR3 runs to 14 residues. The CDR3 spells CASTEGIDTGELFF. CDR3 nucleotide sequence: TGTGCCAGCACGGAGGGGATAGACACCGGGGAGCTGTTTTTT.

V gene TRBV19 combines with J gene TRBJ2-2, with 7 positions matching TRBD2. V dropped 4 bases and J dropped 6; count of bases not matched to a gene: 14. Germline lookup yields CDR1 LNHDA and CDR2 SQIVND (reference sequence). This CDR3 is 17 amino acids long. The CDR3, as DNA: TGTGCCAGTAGTAGGGAGGGGACCCGAATGGGACCCGGGGAGCTGTTTTTT. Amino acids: CASSREGTRMGPGELFF.

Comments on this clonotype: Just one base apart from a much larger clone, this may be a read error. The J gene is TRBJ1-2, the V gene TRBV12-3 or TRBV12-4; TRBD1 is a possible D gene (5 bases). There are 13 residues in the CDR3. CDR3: CASSGAANYGYNF. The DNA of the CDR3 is TGTGCCAGCAGTGGGGCCGCTAACTATGGCTACAACTTC.

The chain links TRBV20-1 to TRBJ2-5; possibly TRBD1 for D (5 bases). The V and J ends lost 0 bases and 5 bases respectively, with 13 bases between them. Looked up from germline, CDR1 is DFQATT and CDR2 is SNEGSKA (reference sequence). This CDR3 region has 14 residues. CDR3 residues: CSARDLRGQETQYF. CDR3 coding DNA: TGCAGTGCTAGAGATCTAAGGGGCCAGGAGACCCAGTACTTC.

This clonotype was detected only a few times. The CDR3 coding sequence is TGTGCCACCGGGACATCAGAGACCCAGTACTTC. Translating gives CATGTSETQYF. The chain employs TRBV19 and TRBJ2-5, with D possibly matching TRBD1 (6 bases). CDR3 length equals 11 residues. V was clipped by 10 bases and J by 4 bases, with 10 bases between them. Per germline, CDR1 LNHDA and CDR2 SQIVND (reference sequence).

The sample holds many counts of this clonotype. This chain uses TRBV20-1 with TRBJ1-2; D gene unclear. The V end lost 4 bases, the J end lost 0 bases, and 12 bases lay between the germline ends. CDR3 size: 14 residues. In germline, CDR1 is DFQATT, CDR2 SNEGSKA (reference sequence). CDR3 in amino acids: CSATLRRSNYGYTF. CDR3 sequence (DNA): TGCAGTGCTACTCTCCGAAGATCTAACTATGGCTACACCTTC.